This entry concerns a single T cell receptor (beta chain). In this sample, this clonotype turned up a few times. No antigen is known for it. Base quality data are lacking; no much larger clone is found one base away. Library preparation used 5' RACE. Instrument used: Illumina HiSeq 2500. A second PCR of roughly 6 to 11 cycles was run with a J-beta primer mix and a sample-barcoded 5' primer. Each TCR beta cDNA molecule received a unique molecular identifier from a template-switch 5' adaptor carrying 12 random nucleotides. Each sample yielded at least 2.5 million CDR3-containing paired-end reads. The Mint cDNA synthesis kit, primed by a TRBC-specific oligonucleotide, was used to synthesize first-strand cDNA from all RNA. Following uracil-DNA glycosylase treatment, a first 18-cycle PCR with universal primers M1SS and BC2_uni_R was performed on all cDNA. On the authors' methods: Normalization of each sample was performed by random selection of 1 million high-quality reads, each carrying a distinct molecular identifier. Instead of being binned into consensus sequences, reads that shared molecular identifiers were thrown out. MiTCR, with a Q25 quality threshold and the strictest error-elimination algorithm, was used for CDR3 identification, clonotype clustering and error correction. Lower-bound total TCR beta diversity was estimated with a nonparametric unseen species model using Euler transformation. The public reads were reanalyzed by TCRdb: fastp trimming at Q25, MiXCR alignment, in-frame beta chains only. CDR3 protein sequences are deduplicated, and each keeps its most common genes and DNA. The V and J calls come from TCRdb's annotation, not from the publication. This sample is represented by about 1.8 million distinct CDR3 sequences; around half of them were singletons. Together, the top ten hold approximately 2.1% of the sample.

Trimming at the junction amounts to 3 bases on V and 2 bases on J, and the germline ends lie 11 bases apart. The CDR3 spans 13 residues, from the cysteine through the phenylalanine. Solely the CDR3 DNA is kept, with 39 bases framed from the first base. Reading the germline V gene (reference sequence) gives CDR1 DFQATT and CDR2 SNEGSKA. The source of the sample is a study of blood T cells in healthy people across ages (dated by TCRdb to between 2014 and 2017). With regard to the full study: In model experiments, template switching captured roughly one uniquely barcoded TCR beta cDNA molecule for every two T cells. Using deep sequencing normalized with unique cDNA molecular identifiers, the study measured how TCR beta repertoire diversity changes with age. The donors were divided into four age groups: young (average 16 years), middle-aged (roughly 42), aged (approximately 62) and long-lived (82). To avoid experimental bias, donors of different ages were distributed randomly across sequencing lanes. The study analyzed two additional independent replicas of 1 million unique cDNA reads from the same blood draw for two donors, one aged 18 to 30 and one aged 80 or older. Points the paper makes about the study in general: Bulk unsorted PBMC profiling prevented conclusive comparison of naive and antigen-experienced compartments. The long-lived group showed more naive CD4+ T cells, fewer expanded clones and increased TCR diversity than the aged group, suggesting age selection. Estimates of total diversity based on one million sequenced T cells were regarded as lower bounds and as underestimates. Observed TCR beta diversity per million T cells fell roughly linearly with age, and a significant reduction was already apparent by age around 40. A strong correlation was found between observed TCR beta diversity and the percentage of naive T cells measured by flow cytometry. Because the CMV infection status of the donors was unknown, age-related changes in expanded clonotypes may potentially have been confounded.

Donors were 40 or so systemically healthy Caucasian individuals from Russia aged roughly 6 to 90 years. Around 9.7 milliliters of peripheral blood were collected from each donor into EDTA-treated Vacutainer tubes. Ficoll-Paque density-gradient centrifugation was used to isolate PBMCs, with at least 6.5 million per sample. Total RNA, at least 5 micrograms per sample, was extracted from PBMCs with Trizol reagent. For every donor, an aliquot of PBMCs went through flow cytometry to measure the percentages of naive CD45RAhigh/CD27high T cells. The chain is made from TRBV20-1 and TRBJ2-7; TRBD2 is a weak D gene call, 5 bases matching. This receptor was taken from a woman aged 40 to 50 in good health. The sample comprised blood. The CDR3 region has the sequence CSASSGITYEQYF. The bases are TGCAGTGCTAGTTCCGGGATCACCTACGAGCAGTACTTC.